This TCR beta chain stems from a study of shared clonotypes between healthy human individuals. Method: immunoSEQ multiplex PCR; TCRdb's copy keeps in-frame clones and lacks some. The table lists around 980,000 clones, about 80% of them singletons, with 0.5% to 0.65% in the top ten. The V and J ends lost 6 bases and 1 base, in that order; junction bases with no gene match: 10. Germline V gene sequence: CDR1 SGHRS, CDR2 YFSETQ. The CDR3 has 17 amino acids. The chain is built from TRBV5-1 and TRBJ2-3, with 11 bases identical to TRBD1. The clonotype originates from a man in his late teens or twenties in good health. Some clones in this sample may be carry-over from other donors' samples. Input material: memory CD4+ T cells from PBMCs. The subset denotes: CD45RA-negative fraction. The CDR3 nucleotides are TGCGCCAGCACCCCTACCGGGACAGGGGGAGGCACAGATACGCAGTATTTT. Translated, it gives CASTPTGTGGGTDTQYF.